This is a list of T cell receptor beta chains from one sample in a study of shared clonotypes between healthy human individuals. Assay: immunoSEQ multiplex PCR; the TCRdb copy retains only in-frame clones and omits some. The sample includes millions of clones, about 93% of them seen just once. Sequencing input: naive CD8+ T cells from PBMCs. These receptors came from a man between 18 and 35 years old in good health. Some clones in this sample may be carry-over from other donors' samples. CDR3s include the opening cysteine and the closing phenylalanine or tryptophan. A D gene is named only where the DNA matches it firmly. Expanded clones get a size class; other rows say once, few or many, or leave the size out.

clone_size: many; v_call: TRBV2; d_call: .; j_call: TRBJ2-7; cdr3_nt: TGTGCCAGCAGTGGCAGACCGGACAGCTACGAGCAGTACTTC; cdr3_aa: CASSGRPDSYEQYF
clone_size: .; v_call: TRBV11-2; d_call: .; j_call: TRBJ2-1; cdr3_nt: TGTGCCAGCAGCTTATGGGGCTTTAGCTCCTACAATGAGCAGTTCTTC; cdr3_aa: CASSLWGFSSYNEQFF
clone_size: once; v_call: TRBV6-1; d_call: TRBD2; j_call: TRBJ2-7; cdr3_nt: TGTGCCAGTTCCCAGACTAGCGCCGAGCAGTACTTC; cdr3_aa: CASSQTSAEQYF
clone_size: .; v_call: TRBV9; d_call: .; j_call: TRBJ2-2; cdr3_nt: TGTGCCAGCAGCATTGGGACCGGGGAGCTGTTTTTT; cdr3_aa: CASSIGTGELFF
clone_size: .; v_call: TRBV7-2; d_call: .; j_call: TRBJ2-5; cdr3_nt: TGTGCCAGCAGCTCCCCCCCGTCGACCCTCGACGAGACCCAGTACTTC; cdr3_aa: CASSSPPSTLDETQYF
clone_size: .; v_call: TRBV4-1; d_call: TRBD1; j_call: TRBJ1-1; cdr3_nt: TGCGCCAGCAGCCAACAGACAGGGGACACTGAAGCTTTCTTT; cdr3_aa: CASSQQTGDTEAFF
clone_size: .; v_call: TRBV29-1; d_call: .; j_call: TRBJ2-2; cdr3_nt: TGCAGCGTAGAACGCCCAGGGGAAGCCGGGGAGCTGTTTTTT; cdr3_aa: CSVERPGEAGELFF
clone_size: .; v_call: TRBV15; d_call: .; j_call: TRBJ2-3; cdr3_nt: TGTGCCACCAGCAGAGAACGGGGAGATACGCAGTATTTT; cdr3_aa: CATSRERGDTQYF
clone_size: .; v_call: TRBV19; d_call: .; j_call: TRBJ2-6; cdr3_nt: TGTGCCAGTAGTCCAAGGGGGGTGGGTTCTGGGGCCAACGTCCTGACTTTC; cdr3_aa: CASSPRGVGSGANVLTF
clone_size: .; v_call: TRBV13; d_call: TRBD1; j_call: TRBJ2-7; cdr3_nt: TGTGCCAGCAGCCCAAGGGGACAGGGGGTTAACGAGCAGTACTTC; cdr3_aa: CASSPRGQGVNEQYF
clone_size: .; v_call: TRBV27; d_call: TRBD1; j_call: TRBJ1-5; cdr3_nt: TGTGCCAGCAGCCGGGACAGGGAGGGCAATCAGCCCCAGCATTTT; cdr3_aa: CASSRDREGNQPQHF
clone_size: .; v_call: TRBV27; d_call: .; j_call: TRBJ2-3; cdr3_nt: TGTGCCAGTAGTGGTTGGGCAGATACGCAGTATTTT; cdr3_aa: CASSGWADTQYF
clone_size: .; v_call: TRBV28; d_call: TRBD1; j_call: TRBJ2-7; cdr3_nt: TGTGCCAGCAGTTTGGTTAGGGGGCCCTCCTACGAGCAGTACTTC; cdr3_aa: CASSLVRGPSYEQYF
clone_size: .; v_call: TRBV7-9; d_call: TRBD2; j_call: TRBJ2-2; cdr3_nt: TGTGCCAGCAGCTTAGGTGGGCTAGCGGGAGTCACCGGGGAGCTGTTTTTT; cdr3_aa: CASSLGGLAGVTGELFF
clone_size: .; v_call: TRBV25-1; d_call: TRBD1; j_call: TRBJ2-7; cdr3_nt: TGTGCCAGCAGTGGAATAAGACAGGGGAAACCCTACGAGCAGTACTTC; cdr3_aa: CASSGIRQGKPYEQYF
clone_size: few; v_call: TRBV30; d_call: .; j_call: TRBJ1-1; cdr3_nt: TGTGCCTGGAGTGTGTTAGATTCCACTGAAGCTTTCTTT; cdr3_aa: CAWSVLDSTEAFF
clone_size: once; v_call: TRBV28; d_call: .; j_call: TRBJ2-5; cdr3_nt: TGTGCCAGCTGTGAAAATCCTAGACCGTCATTAGTGAGGCAAGAGACCCAGTACTTC; cdr3_aa: CASCENPRPSLVRQETQYF
clone_size: .; v_call: TRBV13; d_call: TRBD2; j_call: TRBJ2-1; cdr3_nt: TGTGCCAGCAGCTCGGGACTAGAGACGGAGGATGAGCAGTTCTTC; cdr3_aa: CASSSGLETEDEQFF
clone_size: .; v_call: TRBV5-1; d_call: TRBD1; j_call: TRBJ2-1; cdr3_nt: TGCGCCAGCAGCTTGGAGGCCAGGGGGTCCAATGAGCAGTTCTTC; cdr3_aa: CASSLEARGSNEQFF
clone_size: .; v_call: TRBV7-2; d_call: .; j_call: TRBJ1-3; cdr3_nt: TGTGCCAGCAGCTTAGGCAAGGTCTCTGGAAACACCATATATTTT; cdr3_aa: CASSLGKVSGNTIYF
clone_size: .; v_call: TRBV6-5; d_call: TRBD2; j_call: TRBJ2-1; cdr3_nt: TGTGCCAGCAGTTACGGGACTAGCGTCAATGAGCAGTTCTTC; cdr3_aa: CASSYGTSVNEQFF
clone_size: .; v_call: TRBV7-3; d_call: TRBD1; j_call: TRBJ2-4; cdr3_nt: TGTGCCAGCAGCGGATGGAGGACAGGGGAGGCTGAAAACATTCAGTACTTC; cdr3_aa: CASSGWRTGEAENIQYF
clone_size: .; v_call: TRBV13; d_call: TRBD1; j_call: TRBJ2-1; cdr3_nt: TGTGCCAGCAGCGTAAACAGGGGACCATACAATGAGCAGTTCTTC; cdr3_aa: CASSVNRGPYNEQFF
clone_size: .; v_call: TRBV11-2; d_call: .; j_call: TRBJ2-2; cdr3_nt: TGTGCCATTCCACTCGGGGGCTGGACCGGGGAGCTGTTTTTT; cdr3_aa: CAIPLGGWTGELFF
clone_size: .; v_call: TRBV27; d_call: .; j_call: TRBJ2-7; cdr3_nt: TGTGCCAGCAGTTTATCAGTAGCTTCCTACGAGCAGTACTTC; cdr3_aa: CASSLSVASYEQYF
clone_size: .; v_call: TRBV4-2; d_call: .; j_call: TRBJ2-7; cdr3_nt: TGTGCCAGCAGCCAACTTACCGGGACAAACTACGAGCAGTACTTC; cdr3_aa: CASSQLTGTNYEQYF
clone_size: .; v_call: TRBV7-8; d_call: TRBD2; j_call: TRBJ2-1; cdr3_nt: TGTGCCAGCAGCTCCAGACTAGCGGCTCACAATGAGCAGTTCTTC; cdr3_aa: CASSSRLAAHNEQFF
clone_size: .; v_call: TRBV10-3; d_call: .; j_call: TRBJ1-3; cdr3_nt: TGTGCCATCAGTGAAGTCCTTTCTGGAAACACCATATATTTT; cdr3_aa: CAISEVLSGNTIYF
clone_size: .; v_call: TRBV7-2; d_call: .; j_call: TRBJ2-2; cdr3_nt: TGTGCCAGCAGCGCACTCGCCAGGGGCACCGGGGAGCTGTTTTTT; cdr3_aa: CASSALARGTGELFF
clone_size: .; v_call: TRBV15; d_call: .; j_call: TRBJ2-7; cdr3_nt: TGTGCCACGGGTGCCTTCTACGAGCAGTACTTC; cdr3_aa: CATGAFYEQYF
clone_size: once; v_call: TRBV21-1; d_call: .; j_call: TRBJ2-7; cdr3_nt: TGTGCCAGCAGCAACTTATCGACAGCTTCCTACGAGCAGTACTTC; cdr3_aa: CASSNLSTASYEQYF
clone_size: .; v_call: TRBV5-5; d_call: TRBD2; j_call: TRBJ2-7; cdr3_nt: TGTGCCAGCAGCTTGGGGATGACTAGCGGGAGCATCCACGAGCAGTACTTC; cdr3_aa: CASSLGMTSGSIHEQYF
clone_size: .; v_call: TRBV29-1; d_call: TRBD1; j_call: TRBJ2-7; cdr3_nt: TGCAGCGCAAAAACCGGGACAGGGACCTACGAGCAGTACTTC; cdr3_aa: CSAKTGTGTYEQYF
clone_size: .; v_call: TRBV30; d_call: .; j_call: TRBJ1-1; cdr3_nt: TGTGCCTGGAACAGGGTGGTGATACCAGACACTGAAGCTTTCTTT; cdr3_aa: CAWNRVVIPDTEAFF
clone_size: .; v_call: TRBV7-2; d_call: TRBD2; j_call: TRBJ2-7; cdr3_nt: TGTGCCAGCAGCTCGGGACTAGCGGGAGAGTACGACGAGCAGTACTTC; cdr3_aa: CASSSGLAGEYDEQYF
clone_size: .; v_call: TRBV27; d_call: .; j_call: TRBJ1-5; cdr3_nt: TGTGCCAGCAGTTTAGGAGGGTATGGCAATCAGCCCCAGCATTTT; cdr3_aa: CASSLGGYGNQPQHF
clone_size: .; v_call: TRBV7-3; d_call: TRBD2; j_call: TRBJ2-2; cdr3_nt: TGTGCCAGCAGCTCCCAGCGGGAGTATCCCGGGGAGCTGTTTTTT; cdr3_aa: CASSSQREYPGELFF
clone_size: .; v_call: TRBV28; d_call: .; j_call: TRBJ2-1; cdr3_nt: TGTGCCAGCAGTTTGGGAGCACGCTACAATGAGCAGTTCTTC; cdr3_aa: CASSLGARYNEQFF
clone_size: .; v_call: TRBV7-9; d_call: .; j_call: TRBJ2-5; cdr3_nt: TGTGCCAGCAGCTTATATTTCCTAGCGAGCCAAGAGACCCAGTACTTC; cdr3_aa: CASSLYFLASQETQYF
clone_size: few; v_call: TRBV19; d_call: .; j_call: TRBJ1-1; cdr3_nt: TGTGCCAGTAGGCCGAGGGGCGACACTGAAGCTTTCTTT; cdr3_aa: CASRPRGDTEAFF
clone_size: .; v_call: TRBV7-8; d_call: .; j_call: TRBJ1-2; cdr3_nt: TGTGCCAGCAGCTACCTGAGATCTAGGCCGATCTATGGCTACACCTTC; cdr3_aa: CASSYLRSRPIYGYTF
clone_size: .; v_call: TRBV11-2; d_call: .; j_call: TRBJ2-3; cdr3_nt: TGTGCCAGCAGCCCCCCTAGCGTGGCCCGCACAGATACGCAGTATTTT; cdr3_aa: CASSPPSVARTDTQYF
clone_size: .; v_call: TRBV4-3; d_call: TRBD1; j_call: TRBJ2-7; cdr3_nt: TGCGCCAGCAGCCAAGGACAGGGTACCCACGAGCAGTACTTC; cdr3_aa: CASSQGQGTHEQYF
clone_size: .; v_call: TRBV14; d_call: .; j_call: TRBJ2-7; cdr3_nt: TGTGCCAGCAGCCGTGACTCCCTCCTTAAGGAGGACTCCTACGAGCAGTACTTC; cdr3_aa: CASSRDSLLKEDSYEQYF
clone_size: .; v_call: TRBV6-5; d_call: TRBD1; j_call: TRBJ2-7; cdr3_nt: TGTGCCAGCAGTCTCCTAGGACAGGGGTGGTACGAGCAGTACTTC; cdr3_aa: CASSLLGQGWYEQYF
clone_size: .; v_call: TRBV5-4; d_call: .; j_call: TRBJ2-5; cdr3_nt: TGTGCCAGCAGCTTTTCAGAGACCCAGTACTTC; cdr3_aa: CASSFSETQYF
clone_size: .; v_call: TRBV27; d_call: .; j_call: TRBJ2-3; cdr3_nt: TGTGCCAGCAGTTTATTACGGGGTCGGAGCACAGATACGCAGTATTTT; cdr3_aa: CASSLLRGRSTDTQYF
clone_size: .; v_call: TRBV23-1; d_call: .; j_call: TRBJ1-4; cdr3_nt: TGCGCCAGCAGTCAAAAAACAGGGTGGGCTGAAAAACTGTTTTTT; cdr3_aa: CASSQKTGWAEKLFF
clone_size: .; v_call: TRBV27; d_call: TRBD2; j_call: TRBJ2-5; cdr3_nt: TGTGCCAGCAGTCCCCGAGCGGGAGTTTTGGAGACCCAGTACTTC; cdr3_aa: CASSPRAGVLETQYF
clone_size: .; v_call: TRBV11-1; d_call: .; j_call: TRBJ2-7; cdr3_nt: TGTGCCAGCAGCTTCCGGGGTTTGATCTACGAGCAGTACTTC; cdr3_aa: CASSFRGLIYEQYF
clone_size: .; v_call: TRBV9; d_call: .; j_call: TRBJ1-2; cdr3_nt: TGTGCCAGCAGCGTAGGATGGGACGACTATGGCTACACCTTC; cdr3_aa: CASSVGWDDYGYTF
clone_size: .; v_call: TRBV2; d_call: TRBD2; j_call: TRBJ2-1; cdr3_nt: TGTGCCAGCAGTGGGGAGGTTCGCGGGAGGTTCTACAATGAGCAGTTCTTC; cdr3_aa: CASSGEVRGRFYNEQFF
clone_size: .; v_call: TRBV6-1; d_call: TRBD1; j_call: TRBJ2-7; cdr3_nt: TGTGCCAGCAGTGGCCGTAGGACAGGGGATATCTACGAGCAGTACTTC; cdr3_aa: CASSGRRTGDIYEQYF
clone_size: .; v_call: TRBV5-1; d_call: .; j_call: TRBJ2-2; cdr3_nt: TGCGCCAGCAGCTTGGAGTACGGAGCGACGAACACCGGGGAGCTGTTTTTT; cdr3_aa: CASSLEYGATNTGELFF
clone_size: .; v_call: TRBV6-1; d_call: .; j_call: TRBJ2-3; cdr3_nt: TGTGCCAGCAGTGAAGATCGGGGGATCACAGATACGCAGTATTTT; cdr3_aa: CASSEDRGITDTQYF